These T cell receptor beta chains were read from a single sample in a study of shared clonotypes between healthy human individuals. Sequenced by immunoSEQ multiplex PCR; TCRdb stores in-frame clones only, minus some. The repertoire consists of about 92,000 clones, with 68% occurring once and the leading ten covering approximately 55%. The sequencing input was memory CD8+ T cells sorted from blood. These TCRs come from a man aged 30-40 years in good health. Each CDR3 is given with its conserved first and last residue. A D gene is named only where the DNA matches it firmly. Expanded clones get a size class; other rows say once, few or many, or leave the size out.

d_gene	abundance	v_gene	j_gene	CDR3aa	CDR3nt
.	.	TRBV4-3	TRBJ1-4	CASSQVGGGNEKLFF	TGCGCCAGCAGCCAAGTGGGAGGCGGTAATGAAAAACTGTTTTTT
.	.	TRBV29-1	TRBJ2-7	CSVVSSDKGDEQYF	TGCAGCGTTGTTTCGTCAGATAAAGGGGACGAGCAGTACTTC
.	many	TRBV2	TRBJ2-3	CASRDSLLSSDTQYF	TGTGCCAGCAGAGACAGCCTCCTAAGCTCAGATACGCAGTATTTT
.	.	TRBV2	TRBJ2-1	CASNPGTDLYNEQFF	TGTGCCAGCAACCCCGGGACGGATCTCTACAATGAGCAGTTCTTC
.	.	TRBV6-1	TRBJ2-6	CASSELDSSGANVLTF	TGTGCCAGCAGTGAACTGGACAGCTCTGGGGCCAACGTCCTGACTTTC
.	.	TRBV25-1	TRBJ2-3	CASLNGGGTDTQYF	TGTGCCAGCCTAAACGGGGGCGGCACAGATACGCAGTATTTT
TRBD2	many	TRBV4-3	TRBJ2-5	CASSQYSGRAETQYF	TGCGCCAGCAGCCAGTATAGCGGGAGGGCAGAGACCCAGTACTTC
TRBD1	.	TRBV7-9	TRBJ2-3	CASSTGADTQYF	TGTGCCAGCAGCACAGGGGCAGATACGCAGTATTTT
.	few	TRBV5-4	TRBJ2-3	CASSLDRGFTDTQYF	TGTGCCAGCAGCTTGGATCGGGGGTTCACAGATACGCAGTATTTT
.	.	TRBV27	TRBJ2-1	CASSPTRDPSDEQFF	TGTGCCAGCAGCCCTACAAGGGACCCCTCCGATGAGCAGTTCTTC
.	.	TRBV29-1	TRBJ2-1	CSGRTVLYNEQFF	TGCAGCGGCCGGACAGTTCTATACAATGAGCAGTTCTTC
TRBD1	.	TRBV30	TRBJ1-1	CAWSKTTRGRNEAFF	TGTGCCTGGAGTAAAACCACGAGGGGGCGCAATGAAGCTTTCTTT
.	few	TRBV27	TRBJ2-1	CASSLSLAHLRYEQFF	TGTGCCAGCAGTTTATCGTTGGCCCACCTACGCTATGAGCAGTTCTTC
.	few	TRBV30	TRBJ2-4	CAWSPDSNKNIQYF	TGTGCCTGGAGCCCCGACAGTAATAAAAACATTCAGTACTTC
.	.	TRBV2	TRBJ2-3	CARTGRRAQEQYF	TGTGCCAGAACCGGTAGAAGGGCACAGGAGCAGTATTTT
.	.	TRBV19	TRBJ2-7	CASSIGGPEQYF	TGTGCCAGTAGTATTGGTGGGCCCGAGCAGTACTTC
TRBD2	many	TRBV11-1	TRBJ2-3	CASSSIIAGSQYF	TGTGCCAGCAGCTCGATTATAGCGGGATCGCAGTATTTT
.	.	TRBV9	TRBJ2-2	CASSVGLVGTGELFF	TGTGCCAGCAGCGTAGGACTAGTCGGGACCGGGGAGCTGTTTTTT
.	.	TRBV7-3	TRBJ2-2	CASSSNPGTGELFF	TGTGCCAGCAGCTCAAATCCCGGCACCGGGGAGCTGTTTTTT
TRBD1	.	TRBV16	TRBJ1-2	CASSQFQGGNYGYTF	TGTGCCAGCAGCCAATTCCAGGGGGGAAACTATGGCTACACCTTC
.	.	TRBV28	TRBJ1-5	CASSPTEDSNQPQHF	TGCGCCAGCAGCCCGACGGAAGATAGCAATCAGCCCCAGCATTTT
.	.	TRBV7-9	TRBJ1-5	CASSPTRGPSNQPQHF	TGTGCCAGCAGCCCCACCCGGGGGCCGTCCAATCAGCCCCAGCATTTT
.	.	TRBV27	TRBJ2-3	CASRTGLSTDTQYF	TGTGCCAGCAGGACCGGACTGAGCACAGATACGCAGTATTTT
.	few	TRBV6-1	TRBJ2-1	CASSEGGPVNEQFF	TGTGCCAGCAGTGAAGGAGGGCCAGTCAATGAGCAGTTCTTC
.	few	TRBV6-5	TRBJ2-7	CASSYSSEQYF	TGTGCCAGCAGTTACTCGAGCGAGCAGTACTTC
.	.	TRBV9	TRBJ2-1	CASSVGPLYNEQFF	TGTGCCAGCAGCGTAGGACCATTGTACAATGAGCAGTTCTTC
.	once	TRBV6-6	TRBJ1-5	CASSYSAGWIQPQHF	TGTGCCAGCAGTTACTCGGCAGGGTGGATACAGCCCCAGCATTTT
.	.	TRBV9	TRBJ2-7	CASSAGTAGSYEQYF	TGTGCCAGCAGCGCGGGGACGGCTGGGAGCTACGAGCAGTACTTC
.	.	TRBV25-1	TRBJ2-1	CASSEEVGNYNEQFF	TGTGCCAGCAGTGAAGAGGTTGGGAATTACAATGAGCAGTTCTTC
.	.	TRBV7-9	TRBJ2-3	CASSSRTAGDTQYF	TGTGCCAGCAGCTCCCGGACAGCGGGAGATACGCAGTATTTT
TRBD1	once	TRBV27	TRBJ1-1	CASSFRTGWGAEAFF	TGTGCCAGCAGTTTCCGGACAGGGTGGGGGGCTGAAGCTTTCTTT
TRBD1	few	TRBV10-2	TRBJ1-4	CASSDSGTGYNEKLFF	TGCGCCAGCAGTGATTCCGGGACAGGCTATAATGAAAAACTGTTTTTT
.	.	TRBV7-4	TRBJ1-2	CASSARAARKTYGYTF	TGTGCCAGCAGCGCGCGGGCAGCTCGAAAGACCTATGGCTACACCTTC
.	.	TRBV7-7	TRBJ2-3	CASSLTPWDTQYF	TGTGCCAGCAGCTTAACTCCCTGGGATACGCAGTATTTT
TRBD1	.	TRBV27	TRBJ1-5	CASSSRGQGLQPQHF	TGTGCCAGCAGTAGCCGGGGACAGGGGCTCCAGCCCCAGCATTTT
TRBD1	.	TRBV2	TRBJ1-5	CASSSGQGSSQPQHF	TGTGCCAGCAGTTCGGGACAGGGGTCTTCTCAGCCCCAGCATTTT
.	.	TRBV5-3	TRBJ2-7	CASSPPSGEQYF	TGTGCCAGCAGCCCGCCTTCGGGGGAGCAGTACTTC
.	.	TRBV10-2	TRBJ2-7	CASSDDNPYEQYF	TGCGCCAGCAGTGATGACAACCCATACGAGCAGTACTTC
TRBD1	.	TRBV28	TRBJ2-7	CASMSEARGYYEQYF	TGTGCCAGCATGTCGGAGGCCAGGGGGTACTACGAGCAGTACTTC
TRBD1	.	TRBV4-1	TRBJ2-7	CASSYDRGPYEQYF	TGCGCCAGCAGCTACGACAGGGGCCCCTACGAGCAGTACTTC
.	.	TRBV9	TRBJ2-7	CASSVGLEGAYEQYF	TGTGCCAGCAGCGTAGGACTAGAGGGGGCTTACGAGCAGTACTTC
TRBD2	.	TRBV6-5	TRBJ2-7	CASSYSGLAGGEQYF	TGTGCCAGCAGTTACTCTGGCCTAGCGGGAGGGGAGCAGTACTTC
TRBD2	.	TRBV27	TRBJ2-7	CASSLVGSGSGPSYEQYF	TGTGCCAGCAGTTTGGTGGGTAGCGGGAGTGGTCCCTCCTACGAGCAGTACTTC
TRBD1	once	TRBV2	TRBJ2-4	CASREQGAKNIQYF	TGTGCCAGCAGGGAACAGGGGGCCAAAAACATTCAGTACTTC
TRBD2	.	TRBV30	TRBJ2-7	CAWSDIGTSGRVVTYEQYF	TGTGCCTGGAGTGACATTGGGACTAGCGGGCGAGTGGTGACCTACGAGCAGTACTTC
.	.	TRBV7-9	TRBJ2-3	CASSLRKDTQYF	TGTGCCAGCAGCTTAAGAAAAGATACGCAGTATTTT
.	.	TRBV7-9	TRBJ2-2	CASSLAGGRTGELFF	TGTGCCAGCAGCTTAGCGGGAGGCAGAACCGGGGAGCTGTTTTTT
.	once	TRBV28	TRBJ2-1	CASSPNNGVYNEQFF	TGTGCCAGCAGTCCCAATAATGGGGTCTACAATGAGCAGTTCTTC
TRBD2	.	TRBV29-1	TRBJ2-1	CSVDGLAGFYNEQFF	TGCAGCGTTGACGGACTAGCGGGATTTTACAATGAGCAGTTCTTC
TRBD2	many	TRBV5-1	TRBJ2-2	CASSFGRASNTGELFF	TGCGCCAGCAGCTTCGGGAGGGCATCGAACACCGGGGAGCTGTTTTTT
TRBD1	many	TRBV7-2	TRBJ2-7	CASSLGQGHYEQYF	TGTGCCAGCAGCTTGGGACAGGGCCACTACGAGCAGTACTTC
.	.	TRBV30	TRBJ2-3	CAWSGQTDTQYF	TGTGCCTGGAGTGGCCAGACCGATACGCAGTATTTT
.	once	TRBV7-2	TRBJ2-1	CASSLNALEQFF	TGTGCCAGCAGCTTAAATGCGCTCGAGCAGTTCTTC
.	.	TRBV6-4	TRBJ2-1	CASTLGSSYNEQFF	TGTGCCAGCACCCTGGGTAGCAGCTACAATGAGCAGTTCTTC